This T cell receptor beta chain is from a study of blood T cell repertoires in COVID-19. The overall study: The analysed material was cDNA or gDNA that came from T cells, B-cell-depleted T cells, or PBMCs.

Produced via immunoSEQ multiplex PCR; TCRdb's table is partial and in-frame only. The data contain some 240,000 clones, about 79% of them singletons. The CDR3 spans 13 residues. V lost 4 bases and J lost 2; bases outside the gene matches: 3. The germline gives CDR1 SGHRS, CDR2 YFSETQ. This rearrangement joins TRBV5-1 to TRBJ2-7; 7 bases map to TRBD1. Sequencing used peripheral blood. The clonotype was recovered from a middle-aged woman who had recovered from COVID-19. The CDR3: CASSRQGTYEQYF. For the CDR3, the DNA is TGCGCCAGCAGCCGACAGGGAACCTACGAGCAGTACTTC.